One and the same sample provided the 21 T cell receptor beta chains below, sequenced in a study of response to subunit inactivated influenza vaccine. A single record per CDR3 protein comes from TCRdb applying MiXCR to the RT-PCR reads. Of about 580,000 distinct CDR3 sequences in the sample, 14% were seen once. The sample was PBMCs from blood, taken about 12 days after vaccination. These receptors were taken from a middle-aged man who received an inactivated influenza vaccine.

This clonotype was detected only a few times. This sequence joins TRBV7-9 and TRBJ2-7; 11 bases line up with TRBD1. This CDR3 is 17 amino acids long. Germline CDR1 is SEHNR and CDR2 is FQNEAQ (reference sequence). The V gene end was trimmed by 4 bases and the J gene end by 2 bases; junction bases not matched to a gene: 10. The CDR3 sequence is CASSSPEPGQGAYEQYF. Here the CDR3 DNA reads TGTGCCAGCAGCTCCCCAGAACCGGGACAGGGGGCCTACGAGCAGTACTTC.

This clonotype came up a few times. The rearrangement uses TRBV11-2 and TRBJ2-1; TRBD1 or TRBD2 may be the D gene (5 bases each). This CDR3 is 20 amino acids long. The V end lost 5 bases, the J end lost 1 base, and 27 bases lay between the germline ends. Germline V CDR1 and CDR2: SGHAT, FQNNGV. Here the CDR3 reads CASSIFGATPRRSSYNEQFF. The DNA of the CDR3 is TGTGCCAGCAGCATTTTTGGGGCTACCCCCCGGAGGTCGTCCTACAATGAGCAGTTCTTC. The whole variable domain, remainder taken from reference TRBV11-2 and TRBJ2-1, is EAGVAQSPRYKIIEKRQSVAFWCNPISGHATLYWYQQILGQGPKLLIQFQNNGVVDDSQLPKDRFSAERLKGVDSTLKIQPAKLEDSAVYLCASSIFGATPRRSSYNEQFFGPGTRLTVL.

This clonotype was seen more than once but under ten times. The chain recombines TRBV6-5 with TRBJ2-5, with TRBD2 as a possible D gene (6 bases). V lost 2 bases, J lost 7 bases, and 11 bases lay in between. The length of the CDR3 is 13 residues. Germline CDR1 is MNHEY and CDR2 is SVGAGI. The CDR3 coding sequence is TGTGCCAGCAGTTACGGGGGGTTCGCGACCCAGTACTTC. This sequence encodes CASSYGGFATQYF.

The table lists this clonotype with a few counts. The genes are TRBV6-6 and TRBJ1-6; D is uncertain. This CDR3 is built from 13 residues. Trimming left V 7 bases short and J 8 bases short, with 12 bases between. Germline values: CDR1 MNHNY, CDR2 SVGAGI (reference sequence). The CDR3 nucleotides read TGTGCCAGCACTTCATGGTGGGATTCACCCCTCCACTTT. Protein product: CASTSWWDSPLHF.

V gene TRBV20-1 combines with J gene TRBJ2-7; D gene ambiguous. Germline CDR1 is DFQATT and CDR2 is SNEGSKA (reference sequence). The CDR3 is 14 amino acids. Between the trimmed V and J ends, which lost 0 bases and 3 bases, there was a span of 12 bases. The CDR3 nucleotides read TGCAGTGCTAGAGATCTGGAGCCTTACTACGAGCAGTACTTC. This sequence encodes CSARDLEPYYEQYF.

The rearrangement joins TRBV5-6 to TRBJ2-5, with 10 bases matching TRBD2. Looked up from germline, CDR1 is SGHDT and CDR2 is YYEEEE. The CDR3 covers 15 residues. With 0 bases clipped from V and 4 bases from J, the junction kept 3 bases outside the gene matches. The CDR3 loop reads CASSLASGGTETQYF. The CDR3 DNA reads as TGTGCCAGCAGCTTGGCTAGCGGGGGTACAGAGACCCAGTACTTC.

This clonotype has a handful of counts. The gene calls are TRBV5-1 and TRBJ2-2; D ambiguous. Trimming pared 7 bases from V and 7 bases from J, leaving 8 bases between. The CDR3 runs to 11 residues. Germline CDR1 reads SGHRS; CDR2 reads YFSETQ. This chain's CDR3 is CASRIVGELFF. CDR3 sequence (DNA): TGCGCCAGCCGGATAGTCGGGGAGCTGTTTTTT.

The chain has TRBV25-1 and TRBJ2-7, with D perhaps matching TRBD1 (6 bases). This CDR3 region has 13 residues. The V gene lost 8 bases and the J gene lost 1 base, with 12 bases spanning the gap. CDR1 and CDR2 (germline): MGHDK, SYGVNS. The CDR3 nucleotides are TGTGCCAGCGCAAGGGGGATATCCTACGAGCAGTACTTC. The encoded protein is CASARGISYEQYF.

The chain carries TRBV24-1 and TRBJ2-1, with D perhaps assigned TRBD1 or TRBD2 (5 bases each). CDR3 length: 16 amino acids. The V end was cut by 3 bases, the J end by 9 bases, with 20 bases between. Per the germline V gene, CDR1 is KGHDR and CDR2 is SFDVKD. CDR3 bases: TGTGCCACCAGTGATCGGGGACCTGTCGTACTGGGTGAGCAGTTCTTC. Protein sequence: CATSDRGPVVLGEQFF.

This clonotype was observed a few times. The rearrangement uses TRBV29-1 and TRBJ1-1; D remains unclear. Germline CDR1 is SQVTM and CDR2 is ANQGSEA. This CDR3 is 12 amino acids long. Trimming pared 7 bases from V and 7 bases from J, leaving 16 bases between. The CDR3 bases are TGCAGCGCCACCCCCACCCGGGATGAAGCTTTCTTT. The encoded protein is CSATPTRDEAFF.

The rearrangement joins TRBV20-1 to TRBJ2-7, with TRBD1 matching over 7 bases. Germline values: CDR1 DFQATT, CDR2 SNEGSKA (reference sequence). J was trimmed by 1 base and V by 6 bases; bases with no gene match: 3. The CDR3 is 12 residues long. The CDR3 here is CSANRGSYEQYF. The CDR3 DNA is TGCAGTGCCAACAGGGGATCCTACGAGCAGTACTTC.

The V and J genes are TRBV20-1 and TRBJ2-3, with D uncertain. Trimming removed 0 bases from V and 10 bases from J, with 11 bases in between. CDR1 is DFQATT, CDR2 SNEGSKA, per germline (reference sequence). The CDR3 is 12 residues long. CDR3 nucleotides: TGCAGTGCTAGAGATTCCGTCCGAGCGCAGTATTTT. Protein sequence: CSARDSVRAQYF.

This clonotype has just a few counts. The rearrangement joins TRBV6-2 or TRBV6-3 to TRBJ2-5; 10 bases align to TRBD1. Germline CDR1 and CDR2: MNHEY and SVGEGT. Trimming at V came to 2 bases and at J to 5 bases, leaving 11 bases not matched to a gene. The length of the CDR3 is 17 residues. CDR3 amino acids: CASSYRTGTGDLETQYF. The CDR3 DNA sequence: TGTGCCAGCAGTTACAGAACCGGGACAGGGGATTTGGAGACCCAGTACTTC.

This clonotype was seen more than once but under ten times. This chain links TRBV6-1 with TRBJ2-3; 7 bases are shared with TRBD2. The V segment lost 2 bases and the J segment 6 bases; nucleotides outside the gene matches: 11. The CDR3 is 16 residues long. Germline values: CDR1 MNHNS, CDR2 SASEGT. In DNA, the CDR3 is TGTGCCAGCAGTGAATCCCCCCTAGCGGCTGGGGATACGCAGTATTTT. Translated, it gives CASSESPLAAGDTQYF.

This clonotype was counted ten times or more. The J gene is TRBJ2-1, the V gene TRBV5-1; no firm D call. Germline CDR1 reads SGHRS; CDR2 reads YFSETQ. V dropped 0 bases and J dropped 4 bases, with 11 bases sitting between them. The CDR3 length is 15 residues. The DNA of the CDR3 is TGCGCCAGCAGCTTGGAAGGCCACCAGTACAATGAGCAGTTCTTC. It codes for CASSLEGHQYNEQFF. Based on the CDR3 plus reference TRBV5-1 and TRBJ2-1, the full variable domain is KAGVTQTPRYLIKTRGQQVTLSCSPISGHRSVSWYQQTPGQGLQFLFEYFSETQRNKGNFPGRFSGRQFSNSRSEMNVSTLELGDSALYLCASSLEGHQYNEQFFGPGTRLTVL.

The table lists this clonotype with a few counts. The chain couples TRBV27 to TRBJ2-7; weak D call: TRBD2 (6 bases). CDR3 length: 16 residues. V was clipped by 0 bases and J by 2 bases, with 14 bases between them. The germline gives CDR1 MNHEY, CDR2 SMNVEV (reference sequence). Written as DNA, the CDR3 is TGTGCCAGCAGTTTATCGATACGGGGGAACACCTACGAGCAGTACTTC. It is translated as CASSLSIRGNTYEQYF.

This chain joins TRBV10-2 and TRBJ1-1, with a tentative D call TRBD1 (5 bases). The CDR3 sequence is 14 residues long. Germline assignment: CDR1 WSHSY and CDR2 SAAADI. V lost 8 bases and J lost 7, with 20 bases in between. The CDR3 nucleotides read TGCGCCAGCTACCTTGGGGGGAGCGCGGTTGAAGCTTTCTTT. It yields the protein CASYLGGSAVEAFF.

In its sample, this clonotype was seen many times. The chain has TRBV24-1 and TRBJ2-1, with 11 nucleotides matching TRBD1. The CDR3 has 14 residues. Trimming removed 6 bases from V and 9 bases from J; junction bases left unmatched: 6. Germline V gene data show CDR1 as KGHDR and CDR2 as SFDVKD. CDR3 DNA sequence: TGTGCCACCAGTCCGGGGACAGGGGGACGTGAGCAGTTCTTC. Translating gives CATSPGTGGREQFF.

V and J are TRBV6-2 or TRBV6-3 and TRBJ2-7; D not certain. Between the trimmed V and J ends, which lost 0 bases and 0 bases, there was a span of 12 bases. The CDR3 covers 16 residues. Germline CDR1 reads MNHEY; CDR2 reads SVGEGT. This CDR3 is CASSYSIRQSSYEQYF. CDR3 DNA sequence: TGTGCCAGCAGTTACTCGATCAGGCAGAGCTCCTACGAGCAGTACTTC.

This clonotype appeared many times. J is TRBJ1-1 and V is TRBV11-2, with D possibly matching TRBD1 (5 bases). CDR1 and CDR2 from the germline V gene are SGHAT and FQNNGV. With 5 bases removed from V and 1 base from J, the gap between germline ends came to 14 bases. The CDR3 sequence is 15 residues long. The CDR3 region is CASSPPGGKNTEAFF. The CDR3 DNA reads as TGTGCCAGCAGCCCCCCCGGGGGGAAGAACACTGAAGCTTTCTTT. Together with reference TRBV11-2 and TRBJ1-1, the CDR3 gives the full variable domain: EAGVAQSPRYKIIEKRQSVAFWCNPISGHATLYWYQQILGQGPKLLIQFQNNGVVDDSQLPKDRFSAERLKGVDSTLKIQPAKLEDSAVYLCASSPPGGKNTEAFFGQGTRLTVV.

This clonotype showed up just a few times. The genes are TRBV7-9 and TRBJ1-1; D remains unclear. Trimming took off 1 base at V and 7 bases at J, with 13 bases between the two ends. The CDR3 is made up of 14 amino acids. In germline, CDR1 is SEHNR, CDR2 FQNEAQ (reference sequence). CDR3 sequence: CASSLDRGLDEAFF. The CDR3 DNA is TGTGCCAGCAGCTTAGACAGAGGACTCGATGAAGCTTTCTTT. The full variable domain, completed using reference TRBV7-9 and TRBJ1-1, is DTGVSQNPRHKITKRGQNVTFRCDPISEHNRLYWYRQTLGQGPEFLTYFQNEAQLEKSRLLSDRFSAERPKGSFSTLEIQRTEQGDSAMYLCASSLDRGLDEAFFGQGTRLTVV.